These 3 T cell receptor beta chains share one sample of origin, sequenced in a study of CD8+ T cells in alopecia areata. Following extraction, RNA underwent reverse transcription to cDNA, which served as the sequencing template. The protocol was immunoSEQ multiplex PCR, while the TCRdb copy is restricted to in-frame clones and leaves out a portion. The sample presents around 100,000 clones, none singletons. Sequencing input: lesional skin. The source of these receptors is a C3H/HeJ mouse with alopecia areata. MHC haplotype of the strain: H2-k.

This clone was observed a few times. The germline and genes are mouse ones. CDR3 protein: CASSDDGTGRGNTEVFF. The sequenced part of the CDR3 DNA is TGTGCCAGCAGTGATGATGGGACAGGGAGAGGAAACACA. The chain employs TRBV13-3 and TRBJ1-1; 9 positions match TRBD1. The read halts 4 residues ahead of the CDR3 end, with the missing end drawn from the germline J gene. CDR1 and CDR2 (germline): NNHDY, SYVADS. This CDR3 comprises 17 residues. J lost 1 base, V lost 0 bases, and 7 bases had no gene match.

With regard to this clone: Mouse gene names apply. With the read ending 4 residues before the CDR3 end, the germline J gene is used to fill in that end. The J gene is TRBJ2-7, the V gene TRBV19; D uncertain. Looked up from germline, CDR1 is FNHDT and CDR2 is SITEND (reference sequence). The CDR3 length is 12 residues. Here the CDR3 reads CASRPDSYEQYF. CDR3 DNA (partial): TGTGCCAGCAGGCCAGACTCTTAT.

Comment on this clone: Germline and genes here are mouse. With the read ending 4 residues before the CDR3 end, the germline J gene is used to fill in that end. The chain is built from TRBV5 and TRBJ1-1, with TRBD1 identical over 7 bases. This CDR3 comprises 14 residues. Trimming took 4 bases from V and 4 from J; bases not matched to a gene: 6. Germline V lookup: CDR1 LGHNA, CDR2 YNLKQL (reference sequence). CDR3 region: CASSPDRAATEVFF. Partial CDR3 DNA: TGTGCCAGCAGCCCCGACAGGGCGGCCACA.